What follows are 9 T cell receptor beta chains derived from one specimen sequenced in a study of CD8 T cells in ankylosing spondylitis. TCRdb processed the 5' RACE reads anew with MiXCR; each CDR3 protein has one entry. The sample consists of about 360,000 distinct CDR3 sequences, about 20% of them appearing once. The sequenced sample was blood, either unsorted or a sorted T cell fraction (not recorded which). The receptors stem from a male donor with ankylosing spondylitis or in good health (not recorded which).

The V gene is TRBV9, the J gene TRBJ2-3; TRBD1 agrees at 7 bases. This CDR3 has 18 residues. The germline gives CDR1 SGDLS, CDR2 YYNGEE. The ends lost 3 bases at V and 6 bases at J; junction bases unmatched: 19. For the CDR3, the DNA is TGTGCCAGCAGCGCAGCCAGGGACAGATCAACCCCGGGGGATACGCAGTATTTT. This codes for CASSAARDRSTPGDTQYF.

The V and J genes are TRBV7-8 and TRBJ2-7, with a possible D match to TRBD1 (6 bases). Germline-derived CDR1 and CDR2 are SGHVS and FQNEAQ. Trimming left V 4 bases short and J 7 bases short, with 11 bases between. The CDR3 contains 12 residues. For the CDR3, the DNA is TGTGCCAGCAGCTGGGGGCCCCGGGAGCAGTACTTC. Amino acid sequence: CASSWGPREQYF.

Only a few counts were recorded for this clonotype. This rearrangement joins TRBV25-1 to TRBJ2-7, with D possibly matching TRBD2 (6 bases). V was pared by 6 bases and J by 0 bases, with 18 bases between. This CDR3 region has 16 residues. Germline CDR1 is MGHDK and CDR2 is SYGVNS. CDR3 loop: CASSPVEGLASYEQYF. Here the CDR3 DNA reads TGTGCCAGCAGCCCAGTGGAGGGTCTGGCCTCCTACGAGCAGTACTTC.

The table lists this clonotype with a few counts. The chain links TRBV7-9 to TRBJ2-7; the D gene is possibly TRBD1 (5 bases). This CDR3 is 13 amino acids long. Germline-derived CDR1 and CDR2 are SEHNR and FQNEAQ (reference sequence). Trimming took off 8 bases at V and 1 base at J, with 12 bases between the two ends. CDR3 DNA sequence: TGTGCCAGCCGCGACAGCGCTTCCTACGAGCAGTACTTC. Its protein product is CASRDSASYEQYF. The full variable domain, with the rest looked up from reference TRBV7-9 and TRBJ2-7, is DTGVSQNPRHKITKRGQNVTFRCDPISEHNRLYWYRQTLGQGPEFLTYFQNEAQLEKSRLLSDRFSAERPKGSFSTLEIQRTEQGDSAMYLCASRDSASYEQYFGPGTRLTVT.

The table lists this clonotype with a few counts. The genes are TRBV10-3 and TRBJ2-5; 7 bases are a match to TRBD2. CDR1 and CDR2 from the germline V gene are ENHRY and SYGVKD. This CDR3 has 16 amino acids. The V segment lost 4 bases and the J segment 0 bases; nucleotides outside the gene matches: 8. As DNA, the CDR3 is TGTGCCATCAGTGGGGAGGGACCGAAGTACCAAGAGACCCAGTACTTC. Translating it yields CAISGEGPKYQETQYF.

The chain is built from TRBV5-1 and TRBJ1-5, with D uncertain. The CDR3 consists of 13 residues. CDR1 and CDR2 (germline): SGHRS, YFSETQ. Trimming removed 0 bases at V and 6 bases at J, with 7 bases between. The chain's CDR3 is CASSLAEGQPQHF. Written as DNA, the CDR3 is TGCGCCAGCAGCTTGGCAGAGGGTCAGCCCCAGCATTTT.

The chain couples TRBV9 to TRBJ2-7; the D call may be TRBD1 or TRBD2 (6 bases each). Trimming left V 0 bases short and J 1 base short, with 11 bases between. The CDR3 totals 15 residues. CDR1 and CDR2 from the germline V gene are SGDLS and YYNGEE. The CDR3 loop is CASSVGGTKSYEQYF. CDR3 DNA sequence: TGTGCCAGCAGCGTAGGCGGGACAAAGTCCTACGAGCAGTACTTC.

This chain links TRBV29-1 with TRBJ2-1, with no clear D. Looked up from germline, CDR1 is SQVTM and CDR2 is ANQGSEA. This CDR3 spans 13 amino acids. Trimming stripped 7 bases from V and 0 bases from J, with 10 bases between. The CDR3 nucleotides are TGCAGCGGCGGCCCTGACTCCTACAATGAGCAGTTCTTC. This translates into CSGGPDSYNEQFF.

The chain couples TRBV21-1 to TRBJ2-1; the D call TRBD2 from the table was never checked on the DNA. TRBV21-1 has pseudogene status. The CDR3 has 12 residues. CDR3 sequence reads: CASSSPRGAGFF. The CDR3 nucleotides read TGTGCCAGCAGCAGCCCGCGGGGGGCCGGTTTCTTC.